Included here is one TCR beta chain sequence, with context. Its antigen remains unidentified. The sample belongs to a study of OX40 agonist ivuxolimab in advanced cancers. Study-wide context: Clinicians treated patients with ivuxolimab, an agonistic anti-OX40 (CD134) antibody. Subjects had a mean age of about 57 years, with a range of roughly 20 to 79; more than 75% were male.

TCRdb keeps only in-frame clones here, not all; method: immunoSEQ multiplex PCR. The sample shows more than 85,000 clones, around 88% of them seen only once. The CDR3 contains 12 residues. Trimming stripped 5 bases from V and 8 bases from J, with 10 bases between. CDR1 PRHDT and CDR2 FYEKMQ come from the germline V gene (reference sequence). Autoimmune disease history or systemic immunosuppression led to patient exclusion. Regarding the study as a whole: Those patients achieving a partial response at 0.1-3.0 mg/kg showed among the lowest clonal expansion.

The chain is built from TRBV13 and TRBJ2-4; either TRBD1 or TRBD2 may fit D (5 bases each). This receptor was taken from an adult with an advanced solid tumor such as melanoma, head and neck, liver or kidney cancer. The sample consisted of CD4+ or CD8+ T cells sorted from blood, taken in a trial of the OX40 agonist ivuxolimab. CDR3 amino acids: CASSGPGHIQYF. CDR3 nucleotide sequence: TGTGCCAGCAGCGGCCCGGGACACATTCAGTACTTC. The whole variable domain, remainder taken from reference TRBV13 and TRBJ2-4, is AAGVIQSPRHLIKEKRETATLKCYPIPRHDTVYWYQQGPGQDPQFLISFYEKMQSDKGSIPDRFSAQQFSDYHSELNMSSLELGDSALYFCASSGPGHIQYFGAGTRLSVL.